Each of the 32 T cell receptor beta chains below was sequenced from the same sample in a study of molecular identifiers for immune sequencing clone quantification (dated by TCRdb to between 2018 and 2020). To prepare the library, PCR was applied. Sequenced using an Illumina HiSeq 4000. TCRdb took the public reads, trimmed them with fastp at Q25, ran MiXCR for clone calling and kept in-frame beta chains. CDR3 protein sequences are deduplicated, and each keeps its most common genes and DNA. Recorded for this sample are about 89,000 distinct CDR3 sequences; 15% to 20% of them occurred a single time. Jointly, the top ten make up roughly 0.93% of the sample. Specimen: naive CD8+ T cells from blood, with Jurkat cell RNA spiked in. In light of the paper, this sample's cell subset or site label describes: FACS-sorted CD8+CD4-CCR7+CD45RA+ naive T cells. The receptor source for this set is a human donor in good health. Some libraries in this study had Jurkat cell RNA spiked in.

At least ten counts were recorded for this clonotype. The rearrangement links TRBV19 to TRBJ1-5; D remains ambiguous. Germline-derived CDR1 and CDR2 are LNHDA and SQIVND (reference sequence). The CDR3 runs 13 residues. Trimming cost V 5 bases and J 4 bases, with 9 bases left between them. This chain's CDR3 is CASSLRFNQPQHF. DNA for the CDR3: TGTGCCAGTAGTCTCAGATTTAATCAGCCCCAGCATTTT. Drawing the rest from reference TRBV19 and TRBJ1-5, the complete variable domain is DGGITQSPKYLFRKEGQNVTLSCEQNLNHDAMYWYRQDPGQGLRLIYYSQIVNDFQKGDIAEGYSVSREKKESFPLTVTSAQKNPTAFYLCASSLRFNQPQHFGDGTRLSIL.

There are many counts of this clonotype. The V and J genes are TRBV2 and TRBJ2-3, with 7 bases fitting TRBD1. The length of the CDR3 is 12 residues. With V trimmed by 6 bases and J by 3 bases, 0 bases remained unmatched. CDR1 SNHLY and CDR2 FYNNEI come from the germline V gene. CDR3 bases: TGTGCCAGCAGGGGACAGACAGATACGCAGTATTTT. Protein sequence: CASRGQTDTQYF.

This clonotype showed up many times. J is TRBJ2-1 and V is TRBV27; 9 bases map to TRBD2. The junction had 22 bases not matched to a gene; V was cut back by 5 bases and J by 5 bases. Per germline, CDR1 MNHEY and CDR2 SMNVEV (reference sequence). CDR3 size: 20 residues. The CDR3 loop reads CASSPSARTSAHPGDNEQFF. The CDR3 nucleotides are TGTGCCAGCAGTCCCTCGGCCCGGACTAGCGCACACCCCGGAGACAATGAGCAGTTCTTC.

Notes on this clonotype: A much larger clonotype is one base distant, so this may be a read error. V gene TRBV27 combines with J gene TRBJ2-7, with D maybe TRBD2 (5 bases). Germline V CDR1 and CDR2: MNHEY, SMNVEV (reference sequence). The length of the CDR3 is 14 residues. CDR3 loop: CASSLGRGWYVQYF. In DNA, the CDR3 is TGTGCCAGCAGTTTAGGACGGGGTTGGTACGTGCAGTACTTC.

This clonotype was found a few times. This may be a read error, as it is one base from a much larger clone. This chain connects TRBV6-5 to TRBJ2-7; D might be TRBD2 (5 bases). This CDR3 is built from 13 residues. V shed 8 bases and J shed 4 bases, with 15 bases lying between them. Germline values: CDR1 MNHEY, CDR2 SVGAGI. CDR3: CASGPLGDYEQYF. For the CDR3, the DNA is TGTGCCAGCGGCCCGCTGGGAGATTACGAGCAGTACTTC.

This clonotype was recorded at least ten times. This chain joins TRBV9 and TRBJ1-1; a possible D gene is TRBD1 (5 bases). CDR1 is SGDLS, CDR2 YYNGEE, per germline. This CDR3 spans 12 amino acids. V lost 4 bases to trimming and J lost 8 bases, with 12 bases between them. This CDR3 reads CASSPGAGEAFF. CDR3 DNA: TGTGCCAGCAGCCCCGGGGCAGGCGAAGCTTTCTTT.

This clonotype occurred many times. The chain couples TRBV12-3 or TRBV12-4 to TRBJ2-3; D gene uncertain. V dropped 3 bases and J dropped 6 bases, with 4 bases sitting between them. The CDR3 loop spans 11 amino acids. CDR3: CASSFGDTQYF. The CDR3 nucleotides read TGTGCCAGCAGTTTTGGCGATACGCAGTATTTT.

This clonotype was counted ten times or more. The CDR3 protein is CASSPGQGYGYTF. The CDR3 DNA sequence: TGTGCCAGCAGTCCCGGACAGGGCTATGGCTACACCTTC. The rearrangement links TRBV12-3 or TRBV12-4 to TRBJ1-2; 8 bases fit TRBD1. V lost 5 bases to trimming and J lost 4 bases; unmatched junction nucleotides: 3. The CDR3 is 13 amino acids.

The V and J genes are TRBV19 and TRBJ1-5; D unresolved. V lost 9 bases and J lost 0, with 9 bases in between. The CDR3 sequence is 13 residues long. The germline gives CDR1 LNHDA, CDR2 SQIVND (reference sequence). This chain's CDR3 is CASTSYSNQPQHF. The CDR3 DNA sequence: TGTGCCAGCACATCTTATAGCAATCAGCCCCAGCATTTT.

This clonotype has a count of ten or more. The chain combines TRBV12-3 or TRBV12-4 with TRBJ2-2; D gene unclear. V lost 2 bases and J lost 2, with 9 bases in between. The CDR3 covers 15 residues. CDR3 sequence reads: CASSLYASNTGELFF. The CDR3 nucleotides read TGTGCCAGCAGTTTATATGCTAGTAACACCGGGGAGCTGTTTTTT.

Only a few counts were recorded for this clonotype. It may be a read error: a sequence one base away is much more abundant. The CDR3 loop is CASSPGRGTNTGELLF. In nucleotides, the CDR3 is TGTGCCAGCAGTCCGGGGAGGGGAACCAACACCGGGGAGCTGTTGTTT. The V call is TRBV27, the J call TRBJ2-2; 7 nucleotides align to TRBD2. Germline V CDR1 and CDR2: MNHEY, SMNVEV (reference sequence). The CDR3 has 16 residues.

This clonotype was recorded many times. CDR3: CASSRDSYNEQFF. The CDR3 nucleotides are TGCGCCAGCAGCCGGGACAGTTACAATGAGCAGTTCTTC. The genes are TRBV5-1 and TRBJ2-1, with TRBD1 matching 7 bases. CDR1 and CDR2 from the germline V gene are SGHRS and YFSETQ. This CDR3 region has 13 residues. Trimming at V came to 4 bases and at J to 4 bases, leaving 2 bases not matched to a gene. Full variable domain (remainder filled in from reference TRBV5-1 and TRBJ2-1): KAGVTQTPRYLIKTRGQQVTLSCSPISGHRSVSWYQQTPGQGLQFLFEYFSETQRNKGNFPGRFSGRQFSNSRSEMNVSTLELGDSALYLCASSRDSYNEQFFGPGTRLTVL.

This clonotype was observed many times. The chain is built from TRBV13 and TRBJ2-2; TRBD1 matches 8 bases. Germline V gives CDR1 PRHDT, CDR2 FYEKMQ (reference sequence). CDR3 length: 12 amino acids. J gave up 6 bases and V 8 bases, and 2 bases lay outside the gene matches. The CDR3 DNA is TGTGCCAGCGGACAGGGCCCCGGGGAGCTGTTTTTT. The encoded protein is CASGQGPGELFF.

There are many counts of this clonotype. This chain connects TRBV28 to TRBJ2-7; possibly TRBD2 for D (6 bases). In germline, CDR1 is MDHEN, CDR2 SYDVKM. The ends were cut back, 5 bases at V and 4 bases at J, with 15 bases in the middle. The CDR3 is made up of 14 amino acids. CDR3 DNA: TGTGCCAGCAGTCACCGGGACTCGACTTACGAGCAGTACTTC. Protein sequence: CASSHRDSTYEQYF.

This clonotype came up many times. CDR3 protein: CASSEVFYEQYF. As DNA, the CDR3 is TGTGCCAGCAGTGAGGTTTTCTACGAGCAGTACTTC. V is TRBV6-1 and J is TRBJ2-7; D is undetermined. Trimming pared 3 bases from V and 3 bases from J, leaving 6 bases between. The CDR3 runs to 12 residues. CDR1 is MNHNS and CDR2 is SASEGT in the germline V gene.

In regard to this clonotype: Possible read error: a much larger clone is one base away. The V call is TRBV19, the J call TRBJ1-1, with a tentative D call TRBD1 (5 bases). The CDR3 totals 12 residues. Per the germline V gene, CDR1 is LNHDA and CDR2 is SQIVND (reference sequence). Trimming left V 7 bases short and J 10 bases short, with 16 bases between. CDR3 sequence: CASNTGDSGAFF. The CDR3 DNA is TGTGCCAGTAATACAGGAGACTCTGGAGCTTTCTTT.

The table lists this clonotype with many counts. The rearrangement uses TRBV6-2 or TRBV6-3 and TRBJ2-7; D is undetermined. CDR3 size: 14 residues. The germline CDR1 and CDR2 sequences are MNHEY and SVGEGT. V lost 5 bases and J 3 bases, leaving 14 bases between the germline ends. This CDR3 reads CASSLIDTIYEQYF. CDR3 sequence (DNA): TGTGCCAGCAGTCTTATCGACACCATCTACGAGCAGTACTTC.

The V and J genes are TRBV27 and TRBJ2-5, with 7 bases fitting TRBD2. CDR3 length: 16 amino acids. The germline V gene has CDR1 MNHEY and CDR2 SMNVEV (reference sequence). The V and J ends lost 5 bases and 3 bases, in that order; junction bases with no gene match: 12. The CDR3 nucleotides read TGTGCCAGCAGTACATCAGCGGGACTACCTAAAGAGACCCAGTACTTC. Protein product: CASSTSAGLPKETQYF.

In this sample, this clonotype turned up many times. V is TRBV19 and J is TRBJ2-7; D possibly corresponds to TRBD2 (5 bases). CDR3 length: 14 amino acids. The V end was cut by 5 bases, the J end by 3 bases, with 14 bases between. In germline, CDR1 is LNHDA, CDR2 SQIVND (reference sequence). For the CDR3, the DNA is TGTGCCAGTAGTCCCGCGGGCGGAGACTACGAGCAGTACTTC. Translated, it gives CASSPAGGDYEQYF.

At least ten counts were recorded for this clonotype. The rearrangement links TRBV6-2 or TRBV6-3 to TRBJ1-5; no clear D. Germline lookup yields CDR1 MNHEY and CDR2 SVGEGT. V was cut by 7 bases and J by 5 bases, with 15 bases left in between. The CDR3 runs to 14 residues. The CDR3 DNA reads TGTGCCAGCACCTATAATGACAAGCATCAGCCCCAGCATTTT. Translating it yields CASTYNDKHQPQHF.

This clonotype has ten or more counts. This chain joins TRBV7-9 and TRBJ2-5, with D unclear. Trimming stripped 5 bases from V and 5 bases from J, with 12 bases between. The CDR3 loop spans 13 amino acids. CDR1 and CDR2 from the germline V gene are SEHNR and FQNEAQ (reference sequence). The CDR3 DNA reads TGTGCCAGCAGCGCGGCCGCCTCGGAGACCCAGTACTTC. This encodes CASSAAASETQYF.

This clonotype turned up a few times. The chain is built from TRBV5-4 and TRBJ2-7; 11 bases line up with TRBD1. The V gene's germline CDR1 is SGHNT and CDR2 YYREEE (reference sequence). Losses at the gene ends were 7 bases for V and 1 base for J; bases not matched to a gene: 10. The length of the CDR3 is 16 residues. The DNA of the CDR3 is TGTGCCAGCGGCAGCCCGGGACAGGGGGAGTCCTACGAGCAGTACTTC. It translates to CASGSPGQGESYEQYF.

Ten or more counts support this clonotype. This chain links TRBV12-3 or TRBV12-4 with TRBJ2-3, with D unclear. The ends were cut back, 5 bases at V and 2 bases at J, with 14 bases in the middle. The CDR3 spans 15 residues. The CDR3 DNA follows: TGTGCCAGCAGTGCCCTGGACGGAAACACAGATACGCAGTATTTT. It yields the protein CASSALDGNTDTQYF.

The V and J genes are TRBV4-1 and TRBJ2-7; D is possibly TRBD1 (6 bases). The CDR3 consists of 15 residues. Germline CDR1 reads MGHRA; CDR2 reads YSYEKL. V was pared by 3 bases and J by 0 bases, with 12 bases between. The CDR3 DNA follows: TGCGCCAGCAGCCAGAGCAGGGGCAGCTCCTACGAGCAGTACTTC. Protein product: CASSQSRGSSYEQYF.

Turning to this clonotype: A much larger clone is a single base away; this may be a read error. J is TRBJ2-7 and V is TRBV10-2, with D tentatively TRBD2 (6 bases). V lost 6 bases, J lost 6 bases, and 18 bases lay in between. The CDR3 has 14 residues. Germline CDR1 WSHSY, CDR2 SAAADI. As DNA, the CDR3 is TGCGCCAGCAGACCGCCCGGGGGAGCCTGCGAGCAGTACTTC. Its protein is CASRPPGGACEQYF.

The table lists this clonotype with many counts. The chain carries TRBV20-1 and TRBJ2-7, with D perhaps matching TRBD1 or TRBD2 (5 bases each). Germline V gives CDR1 DFQATT, CDR2 SNEGSKA (reference sequence). The CDR3 has 12 residues. Deletions cut 3 bases from V and 0 bases from J, with 6 bases between. CDR3 nucleotides: TGCAGTGCTAGCGGGACCTCCTACGAGCAGTACTTC. This sequence encodes CSASGTSYEQYF.

The chain is built from TRBV13 and TRBJ1-4; TRBD1 aligns across 9 bases. Trimming cost V 5 bases and J 6 bases; bases outside gene matches: 7. Germline V gene sequence: CDR1 PRHDT, CDR2 FYEKMQ (reference sequence). The CDR3 spans 15 residues. The CDR3 region has the DNA TGTGCCAGCAGCCCCCCGGGACAGGGTTATGAAAAACTGTTTTTT. It codes for CASSPPGQGYEKLFF.

In this sample, this clonotype turned up a few times. A clone one base away is much larger, so this may be a read error. The V gene is TRBV6-1, the J gene TRBJ2-1; TRBD2 is a possible D gene (5 bases). Between the trimmed V and J ends, which lost 8 bases and 7 bases, there was a span of 15 bases. Germline values: CDR1 MNHNS, CDR2 SASEGT. This CDR3 has 13 residues. CDR3: CASGVARINEQFF. Written as DNA, the CDR3 is TGTGCCAGCGGCGTAGCGAGAATAAATGAGCAGTTCTTC.

This clonotype was recorded at least ten times. The rearrangement joins TRBV5-6 to TRBJ2-7, with D tentatively TRBD1 (6 bases). The CDR3 extends over 14 amino acids. The V end lost 5 bases, the J end lost 0 bases, and 12 bases lay between the germline ends. Per germline, CDR1 SGHDT and CDR2 YYEEEE. CDR3 in amino acids: CASRERTASYEQYF. CDR3 sequence (DNA): TGTGCCAGCAGAGAACGGACAGCCTCCTACGAGCAGTACTTC.

In its sample, this clonotype was seen many times. This chain links TRBV14 with TRBJ2-2; 9 bases are shared with TRBD1. The CDR3 contains 17 residues. The germline V gene has CDR1 SGHDN and CDR2 FVKESK. Trimming cost V 4 bases and J 3 bases; bases outside gene matches: 9. The CDR3 nucleotides read TGTGCCAGCAGCCCCGTGACAGGGGGGCGTGACACCGGGGAGCTGTTTTTT. This encodes CASSPVTGGRDTGELFF.

This clonotype came up many times. The junction shows a germline mismatch at one end, possibly a read error. The rearrangement uses TRBV19 and TRBJ2-7, with a tentative D call TRBD2 (5 bases). This CDR3 has 14 amino acids. Germline CDR1 reads LNHDA; CDR2 reads SQIVND (reference sequence). The CDR3 DNA follows: TGTGCCGGTAGTCCCGCGACGGGAACCTACGAGCAGTACTTC. Amino acid sequence: CAGSPATGTYEQYF.

Details on this clonotype: A read error may produce the germline difference seen at one junction end. The chain employs TRBV5-1 and TRBJ1-4; D unclear. The CDR3 is 15 residues long. Per the germline V gene, CDR1 is SGHRS and CDR2 is YFSETQ. The CDR3 coding sequence is TGCGCCAGCAGCTTTACCCAACAGAGAAATAAAAAACTGTTCTTT. It specifies CASSFTQQRNKKLFF.